One and the same sample provided the 24 T cell receptor beta chains below, sequenced in a study of T cell responses to AZD1222 COVID-19 vaccine. Profiling relied on immunoSEQ multiplex PCR, and the TCRdb table lists in-frame clones only, not all of them. Here the sample spans about 160,000 clones, about 91% being singletons. Material: peripheral blood, obtained on day 0 of AZD1222 vaccination. The receptors were sampled from an adult in good health.

The chain combines TRBV4-3 with TRBJ2-2; 7 bases are a match to TRBD1. J gave up 4 bases and V 5 bases, and 10 bases lay outside the gene matches. Germline assignment: CDR1 LGHNA and CDR2 YSLEER. This CDR3 has 16 amino acids. CDR3: CASSGIGGLATGELFF. CDR3 coding DNA: TGCGCCAGCAGCGGTATAGGGGGCCTGGCCACCGGGGAGCTGTTTTTT.

V usage is TRBV5-6 and J usage is TRBJ2-7, with D maybe TRBD1 (6 bases). Trimming removed 2 bases from V and 2 bases from J, with 14 bases in between. Germline assignment: CDR1 SGHDT and CDR2 YYEEEE. The CDR3 spans 15 residues. The CDR3: CASSFWGQGAYEQYF. The CDR3 region has the DNA TGTGCCAGCAGCTTTTGGGGACAAGGAGCCTACGAGCAGTACTTC.

The chain has TRBV5-5 and TRBJ2-1; D may be TRBD2 (5 bases). V was cut by 3 bases and J by 5 bases, with 12 bases left in between. The CDR3 contains 14 residues. CDR1 SGHKS and CDR2 YYEKEE come from the germline V gene (reference sequence). CDR3 amino acids: CASSSSGTDNEQFF. CDR3 sequence (DNA): TGTGCCAGCAGCTCAAGCGGAACTGACAATGAGCAGTTCTTC.

The rearrangement uses TRBV27 and TRBJ2-1, with 8 positions matching TRBD2. CDR1 is MNHEY, CDR2 SMNVEV, per germline (reference sequence). The CDR3 runs 16 residues. The junction had 10 bases not matched to a gene; V was cut back by 4 bases and J by 5 bases. CDR3 nucleotides: TGTGCCAGCAGTTCACCAGCGGGGGAGACTCACAATGAGCAGTTCTTC. It encodes CASSSPAGETHNEQFF.

The chain has TRBV7-2 and TRBJ2-2; 14 bases line up with TRBD2. V shed 8 bases and J 3 bases; nucleotides not matched to a gene: 5. The V gene's germline CDR1 is SGHTA and CDR2 FQGNSA. The CDR3 covers 16 residues. CDR3 coding DNA: TGTGCCAGCCGGACTAGCGGGGGGAGAGACACCGGGGAGCTGTTTTTT. It yields the protein CASRTSGGRDTGELFF.

The gene calls are TRBV4-1 and TRBJ2-7; a possible D gene is TRBD1 (6 bases). V dropped 4 bases and J dropped 3 bases, with 16 bases sitting between them. The CDR3 totals 15 residues. Germline values: CDR1 MGHRA, CDR2 YSYEKL. The CDR3 loop is CASSLSGTPIYEQYF. CDR3 DNA sequence: TGCGCCAGCAGCCTATCCGGGACACCGATCTACGAGCAGTACTTC.

This chain links TRBV5-1 with TRBJ1-1, with TRBD1 matching over 9 bases. J gave up 3 bases and V 4 bases, and 7 bases lay outside the gene matches. CDR1 and CDR2 from the germline V gene are SGHRS and YFSETQ. The CDR3 runs 15 residues. This CDR3 reads CASSHTGQGDTEAFF. The CDR3 DNA reads as TGCGCCAGCAGCCATACGGGACAGGGAGACACTGAAGCTTTCTTT.

The V and J genes are TRBV7-8 and TRBJ2-7; no definite D call. This CDR3 is 11 amino acids long. Trimming took 5 bases from V and 6 from J, leaving 8 bases between them. The V gene's germline CDR1 is SGHVS and CDR2 FQNEAQ. The CDR3 is CASSLSFEQYF. The CDR3 region has the DNA TGTGCCAGCAGCCTAAGCTTCGAGCAGTACTTC.

This clone was seen only once. This chain joins TRBV30 and TRBJ1-5, with a possible D match to TRBD1 (5 bases). Germline V lookup: CDR1 GTSNPN, CDR2 SVGIG (reference sequence). The length of the CDR3 is 16 residues. Trimming took 2 bases from V and 2 from J, leaving 16 bases between them. This chain's CDR3 is CAWSLGDQTGNQPQHF. In nucleotides, the CDR3 is TGTGCCTGGAGTTTAGGGGACCAGACTGGCAATCAGCCCCAGCATTTT.

The rearrangement joins TRBV27 to TRBJ1-2; D is undetermined. CDR1 is MNHEY and CDR2 is SMNVEV in the germline V gene (reference sequence). The V gene lost 2 bases and the J gene lost 4 bases, with 11 bases spanning the gap. This CDR3 contains 14 residues. The CDR3 nucleotides read TGTGCCAGCAGTTTAAGGGCAGATTCCTATGGCTACACCTTC. Amino acid sequence: CASSLRADSYGYTF.

This chain links TRBV19 with TRBJ2-1, with 7 bases matching TRBD1. The CDR3 loop spans 16 amino acids. Trimming removed 3 bases from V and 0 bases from J; junction bases left unmatched: 5. The germline V gene encodes CDR1 LNHDA and CDR2 SQIVND (reference sequence). The CDR3 sequence: CASSISAGGSYNEQFF. The CDR3 nucleotides are TGTGCCAGTAGTATTTCGGCAGGGGGCTCCTACAATGAGCAGTTCTTC.

J is TRBJ2-1 and V is TRBV12-3 or TRBV12-4; a possible D gene is TRBD1 (5 bases). This CDR3 is built from 13 residues. V dropped 2 bases and J dropped 7 bases, with 9 bases sitting between them. The CDR3 nucleotides read TGTGCCAGCAGTTTACGACAGAAAAATGAGCAGTTCTTC. This codes for CASSLRQKNEQFF.

The J gene is TRBJ2-2, the V gene TRBV5-1; 9 bases fit TRBD1. The CDR3 is 15 residues long. After removal of 0 bases from V and 8 bases from J, the junction contained 5 bases not matched to a gene. Germline V CDR1 and CDR2: SGHRS, YFSETQ. In DNA, the CDR3 is TGCGCCAGCAGCTTGGCACAGGGGGCGCAGGGGGAGCTGTTTTTT. Translating it yields CASSLAQGAQGELFF.

This clone has a single count. The CDR3 nucleotides read TGTGCCAGTACCTTGAAGGAGGATCCGCGATCTGGAAACACCATATATTTT. Its translation is CASTLKEDPRSGNTIYF. The chain employs TRBV19 and TRBJ1-3; D is undetermined. Germline values: CDR1 LNHDA, CDR2 SQIVND (reference sequence). V was clipped by 7 bases and J by 1 base, with 20 bases between them. The CDR3 is 17 amino acids.

The V call is TRBV10-1, the J call TRBJ2-1; D gene ambiguous. The CDR3 extends over 14 amino acids. The germline gives CDR1 WNHNN, CDR2 SYGVQD (reference sequence). V shed 2 bases and J shed 5 bases, with 10 bases lying between them. This CDR3 reads CASSERTPHNEQFF. The CDR3, as DNA: TGCGCCAGCAGTGAGAGGACCCCACACAATGAGCAGTTCTTC.

The chain combines TRBV10-3 with TRBJ1-2; possibly TRBD1 for D (6 bases). CDR3 length: 14 residues. Germline-derived CDR1 and CDR2 are ENHRY and SYGVKD. V dropped 2 bases and J dropped 1 base, with 8 bases sitting between them. The CDR3 is CAISEGQINYGYTF. CDR3 in DNA: TGTGCCATCAGTGAGGGACAGATTAACTATGGCTACACCTTC.

The chain employs TRBV15 and TRBJ1-3; D is ambiguous. This CDR3 has 13 amino acids. Germline V gene data show CDR1 as LNHNV and CDR2 as YYDKDF (reference sequence). The V end lost 0 bases, the J end lost 3 bases, and 3 bases lay between the germline ends. CDR3: CATSRDGGNTIYF. The CDR3 coding sequence is TGTGCCACCAGCAGAGATGGTGGAAACACCATATATTTT.

The rearrangement links TRBV7-2 to TRBJ1-1; D remains ambiguous. Germline CDR1 SGHTA, CDR2 FQGNSA. V was shortened by 2 bases and J by 1 base, with 5 bases between the two germline ends. CDR3 length: 13 amino acids. CDR3 amino acids: CASSLTKNTEAFF. The CDR3 DNA is TGTGCCAGCAGCTTAACCAAGAACACTGAAGCTTTCTTT.

This clone came up once. This chain links TRBV25-1 with TRBJ2-7, with TRBD2 as a possible D gene (5 bases). The CDR3 is 11 residues long. V gave up 4 bases and J gave up 7 bases, with 8 bases separating them. Germline lookup yields CDR1 MGHDK and CDR2 SYGVNS. The CDR3 protein is CASSVSGEQYF. The CDR3, as DNA: TGTGCCAGCAGTGTGTCGGGGGAGCAGTACTTC.

To note about this clone: The junction departs from the called germline gene at one end, perhaps through a read error. The chain links TRBV7-7 to TRBJ2-3, with unresolved D. In germline, CDR1 is SSHAT, CDR2 FNYEAQ (reference sequence). The CDR3 extends over 13 amino acids. Written as DNA, the CDR3 is TGTGCTAGCAGCCGGGTCGACACAGATACGCAGTATTTT. The encoded protein is CASSRVDTDTQYF.

This chain connects TRBV13 to TRBJ2-7, with a weak D call TRBD2 (6 bases). This CDR3 has 15 amino acids. Trimming took 3 bases from V and 1 from J, leaving 13 bases between them. Germline V lookup: CDR1 PRHDT, CDR2 FYEKMQ (reference sequence). In DNA, the CDR3 is TGTGCCAGCAGCTTGGGGGGAAATCCTTCCTACGAGCAGTACTTC. Its translation is CASSLGGNPSYEQYF.

CDR3 sequence (DNA): TGTGCCAGCAGTCCGACCCTGGGACCCTACGAGCAGTACTTC. It is translated as CASSPTLGPYEQYF. The chain has TRBV28 and TRBJ2-7; D is possibly TRBD1 or TRBD2 (5 bases each). CDR3 length: 14 amino acids. Germline lookup yields CDR1 MDHEN and CDR2 SYDVKM. V was shortened by 5 bases and J by 2 bases, with 13 bases between the two germline ends.

The CDR3 is CASSLLFLREGPGNEQFF. The CDR3 nucleotides are TGTGCCAGCAGCTTACTATTTTTACGGGAGGGCCCGGGGAATGAGCAGTTCTTC. V and J are TRBV7-3 and TRBJ2-1, with 8 bases matching TRBD2. Per the germline V gene, CDR1 is SGHTA and CDR2 is FQGTGA. This CDR3 contains 18 residues. V was clipped by 2 bases and J by 7 bases; unmatched bases: 16.

V and J are TRBV5-4 and TRBJ2-7; D ambiguous. Between the trimmed V and J ends, which lost 3 bases and 6 bases, there was a span of 7 bases. The V gene's germline CDR1 is SGHNT and CDR2 YYREEE (reference sequence). The CDR3 extends over 11 amino acids. CDR3 in DNA: TGTGCCAGCAGCTCCTTCCGCGAGCAGTACTTC. This encodes CASSSFREQYF.